The 15 T cell receptor beta chains below were found in one sample sequenced in a study of CD8 T cells in Susac syndrome. With random hexamers, roughly 0.5 to 1 ug RNA was reverse transcribed. In TCRdb, the immunoSEQ multiplex PCR reads were re-called with MiXCR into one record per CDR3 protein. The sample lists about 80,000 distinct CDR3 sequences; approximately 96% were seen once. Sequenced material: CD8+ T cells from PBMCs. These receptors were taken from a human donor with Susac syndrome.

The rearrangement joins TRBV28 to TRBJ2-1; D is uncertain. V lost 2 bases and J lost 6, with 5 bases in between. Germline V gene lookup returns CDR1 MDHEN and CDR2 SYDVKM. CDR3 size: 12 residues. The CDR3 bases are TGTGCCAGCAGTTTAGAGTTCAATGAGCAGTTCTTC. The encoded protein is CASSLEFNEQFF.

J is TRBJ1-2 and V is TRBV24-1; no definite D call. This CDR3 has 14 amino acids. Looked up from germline, CDR1 is KGHDR and CDR2 is SFDVKD. Trimming removed 1 base at V and 8 bases at J, with 13 bases between. CDR3 sequence (DNA): TGTGCCACCAGTGATTTTGAAGGTACGGGCGGCTACACCTTC. As protein: CATSDFEGTGGYTF.

The chain combines TRBV3-1 with TRBJ1-1; D ambiguous. CDR3 length: 14 residues. The V gene lost 1 base and the J gene lost 5 bases, with 11 bases spanning the gap. The germline gives CDR1 LGHDT, CDR2 YNNKEL (reference sequence). CDR3 sequence reads: CASSQVPKGTEAFF. DNA for the CDR3: TGTGCCAGCAGCCAAGTTCCCAAAGGGACTGAAGCTTTCTTT.

The V and J genes are TRBV20-1 and TRBJ2-1; D possibly uses TRBD1 or TRBD2 (6 bases each). This CDR3 is built from 14 residues. CDR1 is DFQATT and CDR2 is SNEGSKA in the germline V gene (reference sequence). Between the trimmed V and J ends, which lost 0 bases and 5 bases, there was a span of 11 bases. The CDR3 sequence: CSARDDGGHNEQFF. DNA for the CDR3: TGCAGTGCTAGAGATGATGGGGGGCACAATGAGCAGTTCTTC.

The J gene is TRBJ2-2, the V gene TRBV4-3; 7 nucleotides match TRBD1. The V gene's germline CDR1 is LGHNA and CDR2 YSLEER. There are 13 residues in the CDR3. V was pared by 4 bases and J by 5 bases, with 1 base of the junction left unmatched. CDR3 in amino acids: CASSPTGTGELFF. The CDR3 region has the DNA TGCGCCAGCAGCCCGACAGGGACCGGGGAGCTGTTTTTT.

This chain uses TRBV7-9 with TRBJ2-5, with TRBD1 identical over 8 bases. There are 15 residues in the CDR3. Trimming at V came to 5 bases and at J to 4 bases, leaving 9 bases not matched to a gene. Germline V lookup: CDR1 SEHNR, CDR2 FQNEAQ (reference sequence). For the CDR3, the DNA is TGTGCCAGCAGCACAACAGGGGGAGACGGAGAGACCCAGTACTTC. This codes for CASSTTGGDGETQYF.

V gene TRBV13 combines with J gene TRBJ1-2; D not certain. The germline V gene encodes CDR1 PRHDT and CDR2 FYEKMQ (reference sequence). The CDR3 extends over 12 amino acids. V dropped 6 bases and J dropped 6 bases, with 11 bases sitting between them. Here the CDR3 DNA reads TGTGCCAGCAGTGATGGTGGGGATGGCTACACCTTC. It yields the protein CASSDGGDGYTF.

This chain links TRBV7-8 with TRBJ1-5, with unresolved D. Trimming removed 7 bases at V and 5 bases at J, with 15 bases between. In germline, CDR1 is SGHVS, CDR2 FQNEAQ. The CDR3 totals 14 residues. The CDR3 DNA sequence: TGTGCCAGCAAGCTTAGCGTAGGAGATCAGCCCCAGCATTTT. It yields the protein CASKLSVGDQPQHF.

V is TRBV27 and J is TRBJ2-7; D is perhaps TRBD2 (5 bases). V shed 5 bases and J shed 6 bases, with 11 bases lying between them. This CDR3 region has 12 residues. Germline V gene sequence: CDR1 MNHEY, CDR2 SMNVEV (reference sequence). DNA for the CDR3: TGTGCCAGCAGTCCCCCGGGGAGCGAGCAGTACTTC. It is translated as CASSPPGSEQYF.

V usage is TRBV7-8 and J usage is TRBJ2-2; D is uncertain. The V and J ends lost 1 base and 0 bases respectively, with 3 bases between them. CDR3 length equals 14 residues. The germline gives CDR1 SGHVS, CDR2 FQNEAQ. The CDR3 protein is CASSLESNTGELFF. As DNA, the CDR3 is TGTGCCAGCAGCTTAGAGTCGAACACCGGGGAGCTGTTTTTT.

This sequence joins TRBV20-1 and TRBJ2-1; 8 nucleotides line up with TRBD2. V gave up 6 bases and J gave up 8 bases; unmatched junction bases: 9. Germline-derived CDR1 and CDR2 are DFQATT and SNEGSKA (reference sequence). This CDR3 is built from 13 residues. The CDR3 region has the DNA TGCAGTGCCGTCGGGACTAGTGCCGATGAGCAGTTCTTC. Translation gives CSAVGTSADEQFF.

This chain connects TRBV30 to TRBJ2-3, with D perhaps matching TRBD2 (6 bases). V dropped 0 bases and J dropped 5 bases, with 9 bases sitting between them. The germline gives CDR1 GTSNPN, CDR2 SVGIG (reference sequence). The CDR3 loop spans 13 amino acids. CDR3 DNA sequence: TGTGCCTGGAGTGTAATAGCGGAAGATACGCAGTATTTT. It translates to CAWSVIAEDTQYF.

The chain employs TRBV25-1 and TRBJ2-1; perhaps D is TRBD1 or TRBD2 (5 bases each). Trimming shortened V by 1 base and J by 6 bases, and 10 bases separated the two germline ends. Germline V gene sequence: CDR1 MGHDK, CDR2 SYGVNS. The CDR3 loop spans 14 amino acids. Here the CDR3 reads CASSEFGTSNEQFF. In DNA form, the CDR3 reads TGTGCCAGCAGTGAATTTGGGACCTCCAATGAGCAGTTCTTC.

V is TRBV29-1 and J is TRBJ1-2, with a tentative D call TRBD1 (5 bases). V lost 3 bases, J lost 4 bases, and 9 bases lay in between. The germline gives CDR1 SQVTM, CDR2 ANQGSEA. This CDR3 region has 12 residues. CDR3 DNA sequence: TGCAGCGTTGAGGGGCTGAGCTATGGCTACACCTTC. This codes for CSVEGLSYGYTF.

The chain joins TRBV20-1 to TRBJ2-1; TRBD2 matches at 9 bases. The V gene's germline CDR1 is DFQATT and CDR2 SNEGSKA (reference sequence). The CDR3 runs to 16 residues. The J segment lost 7 bases and the V segment lost 0 bases, leaving 10 bases of the junction unmatched. CDR3 coding DNA: TGCAGTGCTAGAGATAGGCTAGCGGGGTACGGGAATGAGCAGTTCTTC. Amino acid sequence: CSARDRLAGYGNEQFF.